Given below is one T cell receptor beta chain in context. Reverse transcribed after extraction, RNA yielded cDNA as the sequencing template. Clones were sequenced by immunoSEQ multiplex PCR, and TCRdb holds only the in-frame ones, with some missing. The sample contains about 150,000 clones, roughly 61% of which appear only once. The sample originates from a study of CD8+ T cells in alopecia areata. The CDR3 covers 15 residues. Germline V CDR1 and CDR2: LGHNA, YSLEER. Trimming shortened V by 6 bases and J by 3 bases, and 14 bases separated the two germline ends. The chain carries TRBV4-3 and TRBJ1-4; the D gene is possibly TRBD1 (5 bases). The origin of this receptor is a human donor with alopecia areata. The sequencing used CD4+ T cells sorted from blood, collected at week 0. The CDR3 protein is CASSPHAGPNEKLFF. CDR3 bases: TGCGCCAGCAGTCCCCATGCGGGACCTAATGAAAAACTGTTTTTT.